The 28 T cell receptor beta chains in this list originate from one sample, sequenced in a study of Graves' ophthalmopathy and Graves' hyperthyroidism. Scientists amplified the TCR beta CDR3 regions from RNA transcripts. Second-round multiplex PCR followed a first-round RT-PCR using HTBI primers. One entry per CDR3 protein results from TCRdb running MiXCR on the multiplex PCR reads. The data show about 400,000 distinct CDR3 sequences, around 17% seen once. The sample comprised peripheral blood. Receptor source: a woman aged 18-29 years with Graves' ophthalmopathy.

This clonotype occurred many times. The J gene is TRBJ1-1, the V gene TRBV27, with 8 bases identical to TRBD1. Germline V CDR1 and CDR2: MNHEY, SMNVEV (reference sequence). The CDR3 is 12 amino acids. Trimming at V came to 6 bases and at J to 8 bases, leaving 5 bases not matched to a gene. CDR3: CASSRGDREAFF. CDR3 nucleotides: TGTGCCAGCAGCCGGGGGGACAGGGAAGCTTTCTTT.

This clonotype was recorded many times. This chain uses TRBV5-5 with TRBJ2-2, with a tentative D call TRBD1 (5 bases). V was trimmed by 1 base and J by 4 bases, leaving 14 bases between them. The CDR3 runs to 16 residues. Germline CDR1 SGHKS, CDR2 YYEKEE (reference sequence). CDR3 sequence: CASSLTDQGFTGELFF. The CDR3 coding sequence is TGTGCCAGCAGCTTGACCGACCAGGGTTTCACCGGGGAGCTGTTTTTT.

In its sample, this clonotype was seen many times. The chain recombines TRBV28 with TRBJ2-7, with 10 nucleotides matching TRBD2. Trimming took 7 bases from V and 2 from J; bases not matched to a gene: 23. The germline V gene encodes CDR1 MDHEN and CDR2 SYDVKM. CDR3 length: 20 amino acids. In DNA, the CDR3 is TGTGCCAGCAACTCGCCGAAAGCGGGGGGGGGTGGCCATTCCCCCTACGAGCAGTACTTC. Translated: CASNSPKAGGGGHSPYEQYF.

This clonotype was picked up many times. The rearrangement uses TRBV6-1 and TRBJ2-5; D not certain. Trimming removed 8 bases at V and 5 bases at J, with 12 bases between. The germline V gene encodes CDR1 MNHNS and CDR2 SASEGT. The CDR3 loop spans 12 amino acids. CDR3 sequence (DNA): TGTGCCAGCTCAGAAGCGCGTGAGACCCAGTACTTC. Residues: CASSEARETQYF.

This clonotype was recorded at least ten times. This rearrangement joins TRBV28 to TRBJ1-2; D possibly corresponds to TRBD1 (5 bases). Trimming took off 8 bases at V and 0 bases at J, with 22 bases between the two ends. This CDR3 region has 17 residues. Per germline, CDR1 MDHEN and CDR2 SYDVKM. Here the CDR3 reads CASALGLLTEANYGYTF. As DNA, the CDR3 is TGTGCCAGCGCCTTAGGACTACTGACAGAAGCTAACTATGGCTACACCTTC.

This clonotype was recorded many times. This chain connects TRBV28 to TRBJ1-5; 7 positions match TRBD1. The junction had 12 bases not matched to a gene; V was cut back by 6 bases and J by 7 bases. CDR1 MDHEN and CDR2 SYDVKM come from the germline V gene. CDR3 size: 15 residues. CDR3 bases: TGTGCCAGCAGCCCCTCGACAGGGAACGGACAGCCCCAGCATTTT. Translation gives CASSPSTGNGQPQHF.

The table lists this clonotype with many counts. This chain connects TRBV6-2 or TRBV6-3 to TRBJ2-5; TRBD1 matches 9 bases. After removal of 6 bases from V and 5 bases from J, the junction contained 10 bases not matched to a gene. CDR1 and CDR2 from the germline V gene are MNHEY and SVGEGT. There are 15 residues in the CDR3. In nucleotides, the CDR3 is TGTGCCAGCAGGAAAGAGGGACAGGGCGGGGAGACCCAGTACTTC. Its translation: CASRKEGQGGETQYF.

This clonotype was counted at least ten times. This chain links TRBV4-3 with TRBJ2-7; no clear D gene. The CDR3 contains 16 residues. V dropped 0 bases and J dropped 1 base, with 13 bases sitting between them. Germline CDR1 is LGHNA and CDR2 is YSLEER. The CDR3 protein is CASSQERGLESYEQYF. The CDR3 DNA is TGCGCCAGCAGCCAAGAGCGCGGCCTAGAGTCCTACGAGCAGTACTTC.

The V and J genes are TRBV6-8 and TRBJ1-1, with D uncertain. The CDR3 has 12 amino acids. CDR1 and CDR2 from the germline V gene are MNHGY and SAAAGT. Trimming took 8 bases from V and 5 from J, leaving 12 bases between them. For the CDR3, the DNA is TGTGCCAGCCCGCTTAGGAGGACTGAAGCTTTCTTT. It is translated as CASPLRRTEAFF.

This clonotype was counted many times. The CDR3 spells CASSPPWSEQYF. CDR3 coding DNA: TGTGCCAGCAGCCCCCCATGGAGCGAGCAGTACTTC. The chain employs TRBV11-2 and TRBJ2-7; D is ambiguous. Looked up from germline, CDR1 is SGHAT and CDR2 is FQNNGV. Trimming stripped 5 bases from V and 6 bases from J, with 11 bases between. The CDR3 extends over 12 amino acids.

This clonotype was found many times. The V gene is TRBV6-5, the J gene TRBJ1-1; D possibly corresponds to TRBD1 (5 bases). The V end lost 7 bases, the J end lost 1 base, and 7 bases lay between the germline ends. The CDR3 extends over 12 amino acids. Germline CDR1 and CDR2: MNHEY and SVGAGI. The CDR3 region has the DNA TGTGCCAGCATCGGACAGAACACTGAAGCTTTCTTT. It encodes CASIGQNTEAFF.

Many counts were recorded for this clonotype. The CDR3 sequence is CASNLGYEQYF. The CDR3 DNA follows: TGTGCCAGCAATCTCGGCTACGAGCAGTACTTC. The chain joins TRBV28 to TRBJ2-7; D gene ambiguous. V dropped 7 bases and J dropped 3 bases, with 7 bases sitting between them. CDR1 is MDHEN and CDR2 is SYDVKM in the germline V gene. CDR3 size: 11 residues.

This chain uses TRBV7-9 with TRBJ2-7; 9 bases map to TRBD1. The CDR3 spans 14 residues. V shed 8 bases and J 5 bases; nucleotides not matched to a gene: 10. CDR1 and CDR2 (germline): SEHNR, FQNEAQ (reference sequence). In DNA, the CDR3 is TGTGCCAGCGGGTTCCGGGACAGGGCCAACGAGCAGTACTTC. It yields the protein CASGFRDRANEQYF.

The chain joins TRBV30 to TRBJ2-5; TRBD2 matches 10 bases. The CDR3 has 15 residues. The germline CDR1 and CDR2 sequences are GTSNPN and SVGIG (reference sequence). J lost 5 bases, V lost 3 bases, and 9 bases had no gene match. This CDR3 reads CAWSNQREGRETQYF. CDR3 DNA: TGTGCCTGGAGCAACCAGCGGGAGGGTAGGGAGACCCAGTACTTC.

This clonotype came up many times. The chain joins TRBV27 to TRBJ1-2, with TRBD1 matching over 12 bases. The CDR3 spans 16 residues. Losses at the gene ends were 10 bases for V and 6 bases for J; bases not matched to a gene: 15. The germline CDR1 and CDR2 sequences are MNHEY and SMNVEV (reference sequence). This CDR3 is CAIRRPGTGGANGYTF. CDR3 DNA: TGTGCCATCCGACGTCCCGGGACAGGGGGCGCGAATGGCTACACCTTC.

This clonotype was detected ten times or more. The V and J genes are TRBV28 and TRBJ1-6; D is undetermined. With 6 bases removed from V and 2 bases from J, the gap between germline ends came to 11 bases. The CDR3 spans 15 residues. In germline, CDR1 is MDHEN, CDR2 SYDVKM. CDR3 residues: CASRHEEAYNSPLHF. In DNA form, the CDR3 reads TGTGCCAGCAGACATGAGGAGGCCTATAATTCACCCCTCCACTTT.

This clonotype was observed at least ten times. The J gene is TRBJ1-1, the V gene TRBV5-6; D unclear. Germline V gene data show CDR1 as SGHDT and CDR2 as YYEEEE. The CDR3 covers 15 residues. Trimming took 4 bases from V and 0 from J, leaving 13 bases between them. In DNA, the CDR3 is TGTGCCAGCAGCCCTGGAAGACACCTGAACACTGAAGCTTTCTTT. It translates to CASSPGRHLNTEAFF.

This clonotype showed up many times. The chain links TRBV12-3 or TRBV12-4 to TRBJ2-2; 7 bases agree with TRBD1. J lost 7 bases, V lost 7 bases, and 6 bases had no gene match. CDR3 length equals 13 residues. CDR3 in amino acids: CASNRQGGGELFF. CDR3 sequence (DNA): TGTGCCAGCAACCGACAGGGTGGCGGGGAGCTGTTTTTT.

Ten or more counts support this clonotype. The gene calls are TRBV6-2 or TRBV6-3 and TRBJ2-7; D remains ambiguous. The CDR3 contains 12 residues. The V gene's germline CDR1 is MNHEY and CDR2 SVGEGT. V was shortened by 0 bases and J by 5 bases, with 5 bases between the two germline ends. CDR3 sequence (DNA): TGTGCCAGCAGTTACTCGTGGAACGAGCAGTACTTC. Its translation is CASSYSWNEQYF.

This clonotype was counted ten times or more. The chain employs TRBV28 and TRBJ2-7, with no clear D. The V and J ends lost 5 bases and 2 bases respectively, with 13 bases between them. Germline CDR1 reads MDHEN; CDR2 reads SYDVKM. This CDR3 comprises 14 residues. The CDR3 here is CASSPLRETYEQYF. CDR3 DNA sequence: TGTGCCAGCAGTCCCCTTCGAGAAACCTACGAGCAGTACTTC.

This clonotype was counted at least ten times. This chain uses TRBV12-5 with TRBJ2-5; D gene unclear. The CDR3 is made up of 15 amino acids. Trimming shortened V by 7 bases and J by 2 bases, and 17 bases separated the two germline ends. Germline V gene data show CDR1 as LGHNT and CDR2 as FRNRAP. The CDR3 here is CASALGRGLQETQYF. CDR3 nucleotide sequence: TGTGCTAGTGCCCTTGGAAGAGGTCTTCAAGAGACCCAGTACTTC. Combining the CDR3 with reference TRBV12-5 and TRBJ2-5 gives the whole variable domain DARVTQTPRHKVTEMGQEVTMRCQPILGHNTVFWYRQTMMQGLELLAYFRNRAPLDDSGMPKDRFSAEMPDATLATLKIQPSEPRDSAVYFCASALGRGLQETQYFGPGTRLLVL.

As regards this clonotype: A read error may account for a junction end that differs from germline. In DNA form, the CDR3 reads TGTGCCAGCACCCTACCCGGGAAGCTGTTTTTT. Residues: CASTLPGKLFF. The chain joins TRBV6-2 or TRBV6-3 to TRBJ2-2; tentative D call: TRBD2 (5 bases). Looked up from germline, CDR1 is MNHEY and CDR2 is SVGEGT. CDR3 length equals 11 residues.

In this sample, this clonotype turned up many times. The chain has TRBV6-2 or TRBV6-3 and TRBJ1-1; TRBD1 matches 7 bases. The CDR3 length is 13 residues. V lost 6 bases, J lost 7 bases, and 8 bases stayed unmatched. Germline V gene data show CDR1 as MNHEY and CDR2 as SVGEGT. CDR3 residues: CASRNGQVLEAFF. The CDR3 region has the DNA TGTGCCAGCAGAAATGGACAGGTTCTTGAAGCTTTCTTT.

This clonotype came up many times. V usage is TRBV9 and J usage is TRBJ1-6; D unclear. V dropped 1 base and J dropped 8 bases, with 7 bases sitting between them. There are 13 residues in the CDR3. From germline, CDR1 is SGDLS and CDR2 YYNGEE. CDR3 nucleotide sequence: TGTGCCAGCAGCGTATTTTCCGATTCACCCCTCCACTTT. Translated, it gives CASSVFSDSPLHF. Drawing the rest from reference TRBV9 and TRBJ1-6, the complete variable domain is DSGVTQTPKHLITATGQRVTLRCSPRSGDLSVYWYQQSLDQGLQFLIQYYNGEERAKGNILERFSAQQFPDLHSELNLSSLELGDSALYFCASSVFSDSPLHFGNGTRLTVT.

There are many counts of this clonotype. The rearrangement links TRBV12-3 or TRBV12-4 to TRBJ2-5; the match to TRBD1 covers 8 bases. With V trimmed by 5 bases and J by 4 bases, 9 bases remained unmatched. CDR3 length: 15 amino acids. The CDR3 nucleotides read TGTGCCAGCAGTGGAAACAGGGGGTGGGGAGAGACCCAGTACTTC. This encodes CASSGNRGWGETQYF.

The V and J genes are TRBV12-3 or TRBV12-4 and TRBJ1-2; D gene uncertain. The ends were cut back, 3 bases at V and 8 bases at J, with 13 bases in the middle. The CDR3 has 13 residues. CDR3 sequence reads: CASSLAPGDGYTF. The CDR3 bases are TGTGCCAGCAGTTTGGCCCCAGGAGACGGCTACACCTTC.

This clonotype appeared many times. This chain connects TRBV9 to TRBJ2-7; no reliable D call. Between the trimmed V and J ends, which lost 0 bases and 0 bases, there was a span of 10 bases. The germline V gene encodes CDR1 SGDLS and CDR2 YYNGEE. The CDR3 is 15 residues long. The CDR3 here is CASSVVPASSYEQYF. CDR3 DNA: TGTGCCAGCAGCGTAGTCCCAGCATCCTCCTACGAGCAGTACTTC.

This clonotype was counted at least ten times. The chain couples TRBV6-5 to TRBJ2-4; TRBD2 might be the D (5 bases). Trimming shortened V by 2 bases and J by 5 bases, and 10 bases separated the two germline ends. This CDR3 is built from 14 residues. Germline V gene data show CDR1 as MNHEY and CDR2 as SVGAGI. Here the CDR3 DNA reads TGTGCCAGCAGTTACGCCTCCGGGGAAAACATTCAGTACTTC. This encodes CASSYASGENIQYF.